A single sample is the source of the 17 T cell receptor beta chains below, sequenced in a study of T cells in Graves' hyperthyroidism and ophthalmopathy. RNA transcripts were the template for amplifying TCR beta CDR3 regions. HTBI primers were employed in a first-round RT-PCR of the TCR CDR3. TCRdb reanalysed the multiplex PCR reads using MiXCR and keeps one entry per CDR3 protein. The sample shows about 520,000 distinct CDR3 sequences, around 20% of them seen only once. The source material was blood. Receptors originate from a man aged 18 to 30 with Graves' hyperthyroidism.

The rearrangement uses TRBV5-1 and TRBJ2-7; the D is unclear. The CDR3 is made up of 13 amino acids. CDR1 SGHRS and CDR2 YFSETQ come from the germline V gene. V was pared by 5 bases and J by 1 base, with 10 bases between. The CDR3 region is CASRPASSYEQYF. CDR3 nucleotides: TGCGCCAGCAGGCCAGCTTCTTCCTACGAGCAGTACTTC.

This clonotype was observed at least ten times. The chain links TRBV15 to TRBJ1-1; TRBD1 aligns across 10 bases. The CDR3 sequence is 14 residues long. CDR1 is LNHNV and CDR2 is YYDKDF in the germline V gene (reference sequence). The junction had 5 bases not matched to a gene; V was cut back by 4 bases and J by 6 bases. The CDR3, as DNA: TGTGCCACCAGCAAGGGACAGGGGATTGCTGAAGCTTTCTTT. Residues: CATSKGQGIAEAFF.

This clonotype was detected ten times or more. This chain connects TRBV30 to TRBJ2-4; D possibly corresponds to TRBD2 (6 bases). Germline CDR1 reads GTSNPN; CDR2 reads SVGIG (reference sequence). With 8 bases removed from V and 2 bases from J, the gap between germline ends came to 16 bases. The CDR3 length is 14 residues. The CDR3 region is CAVRDLGSKNIQYF. CDR3 in DNA: TGTGCCGTCCGGGACTTGGGGTCCAAAAACATTCAGTACTTC.

This clonotype was picked up many times. The chain recombines TRBV6-4 with TRBJ2-2; D is possibly TRBD2 (7 bases). This CDR3 comprises 19 residues. The ends were cut back, 2 bases at V and 4 bases at J, with 23 bases in the middle. Germline CDR1 and CDR2: MRHNA and SNTAGT. The chain's CDR3 is CASSDEWGGADTLTGELFF. The CDR3 bases are TGTGCCAGCAGTGACGAATGGGGGGGCGCGGACACTCTCACCGGGGAGCTGTTTTTT.

This clonotype was counted only a few times. The rearrangement uses TRBV7-8 and TRBJ2-4; D may correspond to TRBD1 or TRBD2 (5 bases each). CDR3 length: 14 residues. CDR1 and CDR2 from the germline V gene are SGHVS and FQNEAQ. V lost 5 bases and J 2 bases, leaving 10 bases between the germline ends. The DNA of the CDR3 is TGTGCCAGCAGCACCGGGACCACCAAAAACATTCAGTACTTC. This codes for CASSTGTTKNIQYF.

This chain uses TRBV6-1 with TRBJ1-1, with a possible D match to TRBD1 (5 bases). V dropped 6 bases and J dropped 0 bases, with 11 bases sitting between them. CDR1 and CDR2 (germline): MNHNS, SASEGT. The CDR3 extends over 14 amino acids. As DNA, the CDR3 is TGTGCCAGCAGAGGACACGAACTGAACACTGAAGCTTTCTTT. Translation: CASRGHELNTEAFF.

The rearrangement uses TRBV19 and TRBJ2-2, with D tentatively TRBD2 (5 bases). This CDR3 spans 15 amino acids. The V and J ends lost 3 bases and 3 bases respectively, with 11 bases between them. CDR1 LNHDA and CDR2 SQIVND come from the germline V gene (reference sequence). The CDR3 nucleotides read TGTGCCAGTAGTATTCGAGGGTCCGACACCGGGGAGCTGTTTTTT. This codes for CASSIRGSDTGELFF.

The rearrangement links TRBV20-1 to TRBJ2-7, with TRBD1 matching 7 bases. V was pared by 1 base and J by 4 bases, with 10 bases of the junction left unmatched. Germline CDR1 is DFQATT and CDR2 is SNEGSKA (reference sequence). This CDR3 spans 15 amino acids. The CDR3 loop is CSARGDKGGGYEQYF. The CDR3 DNA reads TGCAGTGCTAGAGGGGATAAAGGGGGCGGATACGAGCAGTACTTC.

This clonotype has only a few counts. The DNA of the CDR3 is TGCGCCAGCAGCCATGGGGGGTTGATGACTGAAGCTTTCTTT. Its protein is CASSHGGLMTEAFF. This sequence joins TRBV4-1 and TRBJ1-1; D might be TRBD1 (5 bases). Germline V gene data show CDR1 as MGHRA and CDR2 as YSYEKL. V dropped 3 bases and J dropped 5 bases, with 13 bases sitting between them. The length of the CDR3 is 14 residues.

This clonotype was seen many times. The chain joins TRBV11-2 to TRBJ1-1, with unresolved D. Germline lookup yields CDR1 SGHAT and CDR2 FQNNGV. The CDR3 totals 13 residues. V was clipped by 6 bases and J by 3 bases, with 11 bases between them. The CDR3 loop reads CASSSPEDTEAFF. CDR3 sequence (DNA): TGTGCCAGCAGTTCCCCCGAGGACACTGAAGCTTTCTTT.

This clonotype was seen many times. This chain joins TRBV12-5 and TRBJ2-7; TRBD1 matches 7 bases. This CDR3 region has 15 residues. V shed 2 bases and J 2 bases; nucleotides not matched to a gene: 6. The V gene's germline CDR1 is LGHNT and CDR2 FRNRAP. The CDR3 DNA sequence: TGTGCTAGTGGTTTGATAGACAGGGACACCTACGAGCAGTACTTC. As protein: CASGLIDRDTYEQYF.

As regards this clonotype: A read error is likely, as this CDR3 ends without the conserved phenylalanine or tryptophan. It is unclear where the CDR3 begins or ends on the DNA, so no DNA is shown, and the CDR3 is as TCRdb lists it. The chain couples TRBV6-5 to TRBJ1-1; TRBD1 was called by the table and not checked on the DNA. Germline loops: CDR1 MNHEY, CDR2 SVGAGI. The CDR3 is 13 residues long, counting both termini. This CDR3 reads CASSSSSRTEACY.

This clonotype came up many times. V and J are TRBV6-5 and TRBJ1-5, with TRBD1 matching over 10 bases. Germline CDR1 reads MNHEY; CDR2 reads SVGAGI. The trim removed 5 bases at V and 3 bases at J, leaving 7 bases unmatched. This CDR3 has 16 residues. CDR3 in DNA: TGTGCCAGCAGTCCTACCGGGACAGGGGTCAATCAGCCCCAGCATTTT. Protein product: CASSPTGTGVNQPQHF.

About this clonotype itself: One end of the junction does not line up with germline, which may come from a read error. The chain has TRBV7-2 and TRBJ1-1; D is undetermined. The CDR3 contains 12 residues. Germline CDR1 and CDR2: SGHTA and FQGNSA. Here the CDR3 DNA reads TGTGCCAGCAAAGGAGCGAACACTGGAGCTTTCTTT. Protein: CASKGANTGAFF.

The rearrangement uses TRBV27 and TRBJ2-2; 8 nucleotides agree with TRBD1. Germline CDR1 reads MNHEY; CDR2 reads SMNVEV (reference sequence). The ends lost 6 bases at V and 9 bases at J; junction bases unmatched: 9. The CDR3 is 14 amino acids. CDR3 bases: TGTGCCAGCAGGACCGGACAGGGTCCCTGGGAGCTGTTTTTT. Its translation is CASRTGQGPWELFF.

This clonotype showed up many times. V and J are TRBV11-2 and TRBJ1-2; D gene unclear. Trimming left V 3 bases short and J 4 bases short, with 9 bases between. This CDR3 is 13 amino acids long. CDR1 SGHAT and CDR2 FQNNGV come from the germline V gene. This chain's CDR3 is CASSFWGSYGYTF. The CDR3, as DNA: TGTGCCAGCAGCTTCTGGGGTAGCTATGGCTACACCTTC.

Concerning this clonotype: This CDR3 is missing its conserved last phenylalanine or tryptophan, likely due to a read error. The chain couples TRBV28 to TRBJ1-2; TRBD1 aligns across 8 bases. This CDR3 region has 17 residues. Germline CDR1 MDHEN, CDR2 SYDVKM. The ends lost 6 bases at V and 1 base at J; junction bases unmatched: 13. The CDR3 here is CASSQNPPTGDNYGYTY. The CDR3 nucleotides read TGTGCCAGCAGCCAAAACCCACCGACAGGGGATAACTATGGCTACACCTAC.